This T cell receptor (beta chain) was recorded in a study of beta chain features in type 1 diabetes. The V end was cut by 6 bases, the J end by 2 bases, with 15 bases between. Germline CDR1 is MNHNY and CDR2 is SVGAGI (reference sequence). The CDR3 extends over 15 amino acids. Since all of the isolated RNA was reverse transcribed, expressed TCRB transcripts were what got sequenced. Some clones are missing from TCRdb's copy, which holds only in-frame ones; the method was immunoSEQ multiplex PCR. Of under 300,000 clones listed, 25% to 30% are singletons. The gene calls are TRBV6-6 and TRBJ2-3; the D gene is possibly TRBD1 (5 bases). This receptor was taken from a man younger than 40 in good health. Sequencing input: central memory CD4+ T cells from blood. CDR3 in amino acids: CASRRSTVYTDTQYF. DNA for the CDR3: TGTGCCAGCAGACGTTCGACAGTCTACACAGATACGCAGTATTTT.